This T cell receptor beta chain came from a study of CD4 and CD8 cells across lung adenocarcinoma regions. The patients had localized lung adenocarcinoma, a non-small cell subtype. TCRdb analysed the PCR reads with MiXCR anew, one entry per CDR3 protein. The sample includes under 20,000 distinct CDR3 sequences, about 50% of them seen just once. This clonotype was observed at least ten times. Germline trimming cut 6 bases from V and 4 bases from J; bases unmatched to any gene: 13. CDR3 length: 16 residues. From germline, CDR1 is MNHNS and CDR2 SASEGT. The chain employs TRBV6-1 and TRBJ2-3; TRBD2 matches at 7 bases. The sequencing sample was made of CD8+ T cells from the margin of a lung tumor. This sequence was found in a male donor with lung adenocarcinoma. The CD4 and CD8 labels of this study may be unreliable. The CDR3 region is CASRTTSVIKADTQYF. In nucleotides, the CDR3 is TGTGCCAGCAGGACTACTAGCGTCATTAAGGCAGATACGCAGTATTTT.